This T cell receptor (beta chain) was sequenced for a study of blood T cells in healthy people across ages. Study results and limitations: The study found TCR beta diversity correlated strongly with naive T cell percentage. Relative to aged donors, long-lived donors carried more naive CD4+ cells and displayed higher diversity.

With regard to this clonotype: Its antigen is undetermined.

A sample-barcoded 5' primer and a J-beta primer mix were used in a second PCR of roughly 7 to 11 cycles. Sequencing recovered at least 3 million CDR3-containing paired-end reads from each sample. TCRdb re-called the 5' RACE reads with MiXCR, one entry per CDR3 protein. The table has around 800,000 distinct CDR3 sequences, less than 60% seen once. This CDR3 contains 14 residues. Germline loops: CDR1 SGHRS, CDR2 YFSETQ. V lost 5 bases and J lost 7, with 16 bases in between. This clonotype was sampled from a man aged 80 or over in good health. V is TRBV5-1 and J is TRBJ2-4; D may correspond to TRBD1 or TRBD2 (5 bases each). Input material: blood. The CDR3 region is CASRAGLGENIQYF. The CDR3 DNA reads TGCGCCAGCAGGGCTGGGTTAGGGGAGAACATTCAGTACTTC.